This is a list of T cell receptor beta chains from one sample in a study of shared clonotypes between healthy human individuals. Produced via immunoSEQ multiplex PCR; TCRdb's table is partial and in-frame only. Counted here are some 1.4 million clones, roughly 97% occurring once; the ten biggest clones make up approximately 1.2%. The sample comprised naive CD4+ T cells sorted from blood. These receptors were taken from a man aged 25 to 45 in good health. Both conserved end residues are part of each CDR3. A D gene is named only where the DNA matches it firmly. Clone size is given for some rows only: seen once, a few or many times, or a class if the clone is expanded.

d_call: -
v_call: TRBV28
j_call: TRBJ2-3
clone_size: -
cdr3_length: 14
cdr3_nt: TGTGCCAGCAGTTTAGCGCCTAGCACAGATACGCAGTATTTT
cdr3_aa: CASSLAPSTDTQYF

d_call: -
v_call: TRBV10-3
j_call: TRBJ1-4
clone_size: -
cdr3_length: 14
cdr3_nt: TGTGCCATCAGTGCCACCCGGAGCTGGGAAAAACTGTTTTTT
cdr3_aa: CAISATRSWEKLFF

d_call: TRBD1
v_call: TRBV7-9
j_call: TRBJ1-2
clone_size: -
cdr3_length: 14
cdr3_nt: TGTGCCAGCAGCTCGACAGGGACGAATTATGGCTACACCTTC
cdr3_aa: CASSSTGTNYGYTF

d_call: -
v_call: TRBV10-1
j_call: TRBJ1-1
clone_size: -
cdr3_length: 14
cdr3_nt: TGCGCCAGCAGTGAAGAAGGACAGAGCACTGAAGCTTTCTTT
cdr3_aa: CASSEEGQSTEAFF

d_call: TRBD1
v_call: TRBV2
j_call: TRBJ1-2
clone_size: -
cdr3_length: 16
cdr3_nt: TGTGCCAGCAGTGAATTCGGGACAGGAACTAACTATGGCTACACCTTC
cdr3_aa: CASSEFGTGTNYGYTF

d_call: -
v_call: TRBV7-2
j_call: TRBJ2-1
clone_size: -
cdr3_length: 13
cdr3_nt: TGTGCCAGCAGCTTAGGTAGCGGAGGGGGCCAGTTCTTC
cdr3_aa: CASSLGSGGGQFF

d_call: TRBD1
v_call: TRBV6-6
j_call: TRBJ2-7
clone_size: -
cdr3_length: 15
cdr3_nt: TGTGCCAGCACCACAGGGGACACCAACACCTACGAGCAGTACTTC
cdr3_aa: CASTTGDTNTYEQYF

d_call: -
v_call: TRBV7-9
j_call: TRBJ2-5
clone_size: -
cdr3_length: 12
cdr3_nt: TGTGCCAGCAGCCGAACCCAAGAGACCCAGTACTTC
cdr3_aa: CASSRTQETQYF

d_call: -
v_call: TRBV28
j_call: TRBJ2-1
clone_size: -
cdr3_length: 14
cdr3_nt: TGTGCCAGCAGTTCCGGAGTGGGCTCGCAGAGGCAGTTCTTC
cdr3_aa: CASSSGVGSQRQFF

d_call: TRBD2
v_call: TRBV6-6
j_call: TRBJ2-1
clone_size: -
cdr3_length: 16
cdr3_nt: TGTGCCAGCAGTTACTCGAAGATAGCGGGATTCAATGAGCAGTTCTTC
cdr3_aa: CASSYSKIAGFNEQFF

d_call: -
v_call: TRBV2
j_call: TRBJ2-7
clone_size: -
cdr3_length: 12
cdr3_nt: TGTGCCAGCAGTGGCGACTACTACGAGCAGTACTTC
cdr3_aa: CASSGDYYEQYF

d_call: TRBD2
v_call: TRBV18
j_call: TRBJ2-3
clone_size: -
cdr3_length: 18
cdr3_nt: TGTGCCAGCTCACCCCCCTTGACTAGCGGGAGGGCCACGGATACGCAGTATTTT
cdr3_aa: CASSPPLTSGRATDTQYF

d_call: -
v_call: TRBV5-1
j_call: TRBJ2-5
clone_size: -
cdr3_length: 13
cdr3_nt: TGCGCCAGCAGCTTGGGGGTGGGCGAGACCCAGTACTTC
cdr3_aa: CASSLGVGETQYF

d_call: TRBD2
v_call: TRBV5-1
j_call: TRBJ2-1
clone_size: -
cdr3_length: 14
cdr3_nt: TGCGCCAGCAGCGGGACTAGCGGGAGTAATGAGCAGTTCTTC
cdr3_aa: CASSGTSGSNEQFF

d_call: TRBD1
v_call: TRBV18
j_call: TRBJ1-2
clone_size: -
cdr3_length: 13
cdr3_nt: TGTGCCAGCTCTTCAACAGGGGACGGGGGCTACACCTTC
cdr3_aa: CASSSTGDGGYTF

d_call: -
v_call: TRBV5-1
j_call: TRBJ1-3
clone_size: -
cdr3_length: 13
cdr3_nt: TGCGCCAGCAGCTTGAACAGAGGAAACACCATATATTTT
cdr3_aa: CASSLNRGNTIYF

d_call: -
v_call: TRBV29-1
j_call: TRBJ2-3
clone_size: -
cdr3_length: 12
cdr3_nt: TGCAGCGTCCTCTATGGTGGAGATACGCAGTATTTT
cdr3_aa: CSVLYGGDTQYF

d_call: -
v_call: TRBV5-6
j_call: TRBJ1-1
clone_size: -
cdr3_length: 15
cdr3_nt: TGTGCCAGCAGCTTGGAGGGGCTTACAGTCTCTGAAGCTTTCTTT
cdr3_aa: CASSLEGLTVSEAFF

d_call: -
v_call: TRBV15
j_call: TRBJ2-7
clone_size: once
cdr3_length: 15
cdr3_nt: TGTGCCACCAGCAGAGATTTTCCCCCGACGGGCGAGCAGTACTTC
cdr3_aa: CATSRDFPPTGEQYF

d_call: TRBD1
v_call: TRBV9
j_call: TRBJ2-5
clone_size: -
cdr3_length: 15
cdr3_nt: TGTGCCAGCAGCTCTCGGACAGGACGCCAAGAGACCCAGTACTTC
cdr3_aa: CASSSRTGRQETQYF

d_call: -
v_call: TRBV9
j_call: TRBJ1-2
clone_size: few
cdr3_length: 15
cdr3_nt: TGTGCCAGCAGCGTAGACGCGGGTGGGAACTATGGCTACACCTTC
cdr3_aa: CASSVDAGGNYGYTF

d_call: TRBD2
v_call: TRBV10-1
j_call: TRBJ2-1
clone_size: once
cdr3_length: 14
cdr3_nt: TGCGCCAGCAGCAGGTCTAGCGGGGGCCATGAGCAGTTCTTC
cdr3_aa: CASSRSSGGHEQFF

d_call: TRBD2
v_call: TRBV13
j_call: TRBJ2-7
clone_size: -
cdr3_length: 17
cdr3_nt: TGTGCCAGCAGTCGGAACCGGGAGGCAAGCAGCTCCTACGAGCAGTACTTC
cdr3_aa: CASSRNREASSSYEQYF

d_call: TRBD2
v_call: TRBV2
j_call: TRBJ2-7
clone_size: -
cdr3_length: 13
cdr3_nt: TGTGCCAGCAGTGGCGGGAGAGGCTACGAGCAGTACTTC
cdr3_aa: CASSGGRGYEQYF

d_call: -
v_call: TRBV2
j_call: TRBJ2-6
clone_size: -
cdr3_length: 13
cdr3_nt: TGTGCCAGCGTAGGAACCGGGGCCAACGTCCTGACTTTC
cdr3_aa: CASVGTGANVLTF